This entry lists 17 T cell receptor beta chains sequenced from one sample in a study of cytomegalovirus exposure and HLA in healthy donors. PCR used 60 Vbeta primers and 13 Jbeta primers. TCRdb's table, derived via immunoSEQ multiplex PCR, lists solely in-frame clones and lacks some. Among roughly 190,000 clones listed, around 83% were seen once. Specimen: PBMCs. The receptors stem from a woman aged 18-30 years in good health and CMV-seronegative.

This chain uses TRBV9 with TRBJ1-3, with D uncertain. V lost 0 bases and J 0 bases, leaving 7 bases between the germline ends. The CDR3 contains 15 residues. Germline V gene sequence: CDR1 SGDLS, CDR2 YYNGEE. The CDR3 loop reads CASSVDGNSGNTIYF. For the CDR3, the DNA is TGTGCCAGCAGCGTAGACGGGAACTCTGGAAACACCATATATTTT.

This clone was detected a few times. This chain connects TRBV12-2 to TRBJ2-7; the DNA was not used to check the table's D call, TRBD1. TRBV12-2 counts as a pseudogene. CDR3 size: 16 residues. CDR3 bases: TGTGCAAGTCGCCCCTACGTTGGGACAGGTCGCTACGAGCAGTACTTC. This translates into CASRPYVGTGRYEQYF.

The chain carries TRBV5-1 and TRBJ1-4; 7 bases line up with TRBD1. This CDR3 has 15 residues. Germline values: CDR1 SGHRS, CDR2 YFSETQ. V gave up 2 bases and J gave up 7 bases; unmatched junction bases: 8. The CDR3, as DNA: TGCGCCAGCAGCTTCCGGGACAGTGCTAGTGAAAAACTGTTTTTT. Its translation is CASSFRDSASEKLFF.

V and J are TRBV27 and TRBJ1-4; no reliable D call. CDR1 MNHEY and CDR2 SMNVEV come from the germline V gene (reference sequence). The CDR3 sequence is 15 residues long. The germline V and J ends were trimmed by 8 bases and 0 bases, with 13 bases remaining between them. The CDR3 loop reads CASGSAGATNEKLFF. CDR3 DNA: TGTGCCAGCGGATCCGCCGGGGCAACTAATGAAAAACTGTTTTTT.

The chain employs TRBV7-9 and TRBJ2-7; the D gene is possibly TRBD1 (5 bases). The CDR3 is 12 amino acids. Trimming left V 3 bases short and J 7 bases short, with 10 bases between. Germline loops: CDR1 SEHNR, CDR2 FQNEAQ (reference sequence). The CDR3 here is CASSLGQSEQYF. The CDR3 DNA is TGTGCCAGCAGCTTGGGGCAGTCGGAGCAGTACTTC. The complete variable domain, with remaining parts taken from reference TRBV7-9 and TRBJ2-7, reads DTGVSQNPRHKITKRGQNVTFRCDPISEHNRLYWYRQTLGQGPEFLTYFQNEAQLEKSRLLSDRFSAERPKGSFSTLEIQRTEQGDSAMYLCASSLGQSEQYFGPGTRLTVT.

The CDR3 protein is CASSLSESGGYTF. The CDR3 nucleotides are TGCGCCAGCAGCTTGTCGGAGTCCGGTGGCTACACCTTC. This chain uses TRBV5-1 with TRBJ1-2; D is uncertain. The CDR3 contains 13 residues. V was pared by 1 base and J by 7 bases, with 11 bases between. Looked up from germline, CDR1 is SGHRS and CDR2 is YFSETQ.

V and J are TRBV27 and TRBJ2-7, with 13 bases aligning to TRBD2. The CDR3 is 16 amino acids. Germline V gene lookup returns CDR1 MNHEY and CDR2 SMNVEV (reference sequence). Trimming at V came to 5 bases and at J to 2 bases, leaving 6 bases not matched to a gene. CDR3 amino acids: CASSPWTSGSPYEQYF. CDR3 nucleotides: TGTGCCAGCAGTCCCTGGACTAGCGGGAGTCCCTACGAGCAGTACTTC.

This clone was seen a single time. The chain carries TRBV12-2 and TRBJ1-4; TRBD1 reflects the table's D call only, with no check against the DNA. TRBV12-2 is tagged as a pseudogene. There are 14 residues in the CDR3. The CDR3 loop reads CASRSQGVGEKLFF. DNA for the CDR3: TGTGCAAGTCGCTCCCAGGGGGTAGGTGAAAAACTGTTTTTT.

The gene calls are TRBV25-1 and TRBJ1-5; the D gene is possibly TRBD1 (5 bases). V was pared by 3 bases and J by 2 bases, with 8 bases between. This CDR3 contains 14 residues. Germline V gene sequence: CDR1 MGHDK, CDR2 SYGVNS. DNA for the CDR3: TGTGCCAGCAGTGATGGGGGGGGCAATCAGCCCCAGCATTTT. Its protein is CASSDGGGNQPQHF.

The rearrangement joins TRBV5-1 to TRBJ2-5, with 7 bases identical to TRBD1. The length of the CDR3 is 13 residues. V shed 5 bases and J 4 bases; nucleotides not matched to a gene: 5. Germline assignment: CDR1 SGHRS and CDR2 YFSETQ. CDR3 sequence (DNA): TGCGCCAGCAGGATCCGGGACAGAGAGACCCAGTACTTC. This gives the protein CASRIRDRETQYF.

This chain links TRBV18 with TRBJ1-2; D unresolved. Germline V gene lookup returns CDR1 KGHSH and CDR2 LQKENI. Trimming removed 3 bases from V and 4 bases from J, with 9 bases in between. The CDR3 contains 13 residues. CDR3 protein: CASSPIKSYGYTF. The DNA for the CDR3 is TGTGCCAGCTCACCGATCAAGAGCTATGGCTACACCTTC.

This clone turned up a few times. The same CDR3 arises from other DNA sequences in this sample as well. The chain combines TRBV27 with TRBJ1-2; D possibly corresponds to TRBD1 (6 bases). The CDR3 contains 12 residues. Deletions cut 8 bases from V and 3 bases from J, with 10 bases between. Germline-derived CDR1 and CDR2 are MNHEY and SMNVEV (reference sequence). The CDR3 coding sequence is TGTGCCAGCCGAGGGGGTTACTATGGCTACACCTTC. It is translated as CASRGGYYGYTF.

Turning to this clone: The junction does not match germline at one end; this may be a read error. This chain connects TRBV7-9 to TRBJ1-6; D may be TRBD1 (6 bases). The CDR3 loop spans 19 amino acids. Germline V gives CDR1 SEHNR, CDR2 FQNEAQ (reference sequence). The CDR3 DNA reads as TGTTCCAGCAGCTTAGGAAGGTTGGGTTTGGGACAAGAGAATTCACCCCTCCACTTT. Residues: CSSSLGRLGLGQENSPLHF. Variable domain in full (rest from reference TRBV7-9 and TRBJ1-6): DTGVSQNPRHKITKRGQNVTFRCDPISEHNRLYWYRQTLGQGPEFLTYFQNEAQLEKSRLLSDRFSAERPKGSFSTLEIQRTEQGDSAMYLCSSSLGRLGLGQENSPLHFGNGTRLTVT.

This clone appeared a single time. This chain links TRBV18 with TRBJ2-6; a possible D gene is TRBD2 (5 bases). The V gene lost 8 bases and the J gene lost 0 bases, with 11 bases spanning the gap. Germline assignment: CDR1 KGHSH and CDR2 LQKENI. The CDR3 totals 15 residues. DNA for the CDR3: TGTGCCAGCCGACTACAGAGCTCTGGGGCCAACGTCCTGACTTTC. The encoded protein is CASRLQSSGANVLTF. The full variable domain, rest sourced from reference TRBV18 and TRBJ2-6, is NAGVMQNPRHLVRRRGQEARLRCSPMKGHSHVYWYRQLPEEGLKFMVYLQKENIIDESGMPKERFSAEFPKEGPSILRIQQVVRGDSAAYFCASRLQSSGANVLTFGAGSRLTVL.

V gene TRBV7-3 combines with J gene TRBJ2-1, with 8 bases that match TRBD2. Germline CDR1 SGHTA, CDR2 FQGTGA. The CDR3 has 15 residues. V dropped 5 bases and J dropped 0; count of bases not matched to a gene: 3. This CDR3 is CASSPSGSSYNEQFF. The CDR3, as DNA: TGTGCCAGCAGCCCAAGCGGGAGCTCCTACAATGAGCAGTTCTTC.

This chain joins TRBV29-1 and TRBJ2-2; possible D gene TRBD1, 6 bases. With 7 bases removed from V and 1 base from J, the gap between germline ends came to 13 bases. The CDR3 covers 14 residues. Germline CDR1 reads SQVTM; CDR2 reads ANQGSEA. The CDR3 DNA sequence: TGCAGCGCCTCCGGGACAAGGAACACCGGGGAGCTGTTTTTT. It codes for CSASGTRNTGELFF.

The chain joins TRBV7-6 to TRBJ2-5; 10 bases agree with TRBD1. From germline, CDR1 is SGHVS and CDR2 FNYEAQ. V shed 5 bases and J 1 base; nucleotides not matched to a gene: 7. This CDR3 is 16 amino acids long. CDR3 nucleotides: TGTGCCAGCAGCCCACGACAGGGGGCTGTCCAAGAGACCCAGTACTTC. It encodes CASSPRQGAVQETQYF.